Here is one TCR beta chain with its context. The CDR3 is 14 residues long. In germline, CDR1 is SGHDT, CDR2 YYEEEE. Trimming took off 1 base at V and 6 bases at J, with 11 bases between the two ends. The data originate from a study of technical replicates of blood from several donors. Assay used: immunoSEQ multiplex PCR; TCRdb lists only in-frame clones, some missing. The data contain 90,000 to 100,000 clones, almost 96% of them singletons. The sample comprised T cells isolated from PBMCs. V usage is TRBV5-6 and J usage is TRBJ1-3; perhaps TRBD1 as D (5 bases). The receptor's source is a human donor in good health. The CDR3: CASSLLVRENTIYF. In nucleotides, the CDR3 is TGTGCCAGCAGCTTGCTGGTCAGGGAAAACACCATATATTTT. Full variable domain (rest looked up from reference TRBV5-6 and TRBJ1-3): DAGVTQSPTHLIKTRGQQVTLRCSPKSGHDTVSWYQQALGQGPQFIFQYYEEEERQRGNFPDRFSGHQFPNYSSELNVNALLLGDSALYLCASSLLVRENTIYFGEGSWLTVV.